The 18 T cell receptor beta chains listed next were all sequenced from one sample in a study of human T cells and chemical hapten exposure. TCRdb re-called the RACE reads through MiXCR, storing one row per CDR3 protein. The table has roughly 74,000 distinct CDR3 sequences, around a third seen once. Time point described: patch test 1, 2 weeks after DPC sensitization. The sample's treatment: therapeutic diphenylcyclopropenone sensitization with weekly scalp DPC. The starting material was whole blood, obtained in connection with sensitization to the hapten diphenylcyclopropenone (DPC). Receptor source: a man aged 40-55 years with alopecia areata. Some clones in this sample may be carry-over from other donors' samples.

The J gene is TRBJ2-1, the V gene TRBV7-3; a possible D gene is TRBD1 (5 bases). Per the germline V gene, CDR1 is SGHTA and CDR2 is FQGTGA. V was trimmed by 5 bases and J by 4 bases, leaving 15 bases between them. This CDR3 comprises 15 residues. CDR3 sequence: CASSPYSGAYNEQFF. CDR3 nucleotides: TGTGCCAGCAGCCCGTACAGTGGGGCGTACAATGAGCAGTTCTTC.

The CDR3 protein is CASSWWGTGNNEQFF. CDR3 nucleotides: TGTGCCAGCAGTTGGTGGGGGACAGGGAACAATGAGCAGTTCTTC. The chain uses TRBV12-3 or TRBV12-4 and TRBJ2-1, with 9 bases aligning to TRBD1. CDR3 length equals 15 residues. Trimming cost V 4 bases and J 5 bases; bases outside gene matches: 6.

The chain combines TRBV10-3 with TRBJ1-3; D may be TRBD1 (5 bases). The CDR3 sequence is 15 residues long. V was pared by 4 bases and J by 0 bases, with 10 bases between. The germline CDR1 and CDR2 sequences are ENHRY and SYGVKD. CDR3 in amino acids: CAISAGQASGNTIYF. The CDR3 nucleotides are TGTGCCATCAGTGCAGGACAAGCCTCTGGAAACACCATATATTTT.

The V and J genes are TRBV29-1 and TRBJ1-1; D call uncertain. Trimming pared 4 bases from V and 5 bases from J, leaving 17 bases between. The length of the CDR3 is 14 residues. Germline CDR1 and CDR2: SQVTM and ANQGSEA. In DNA form, the CDR3 reads TGCAGCGTTGCAGGTCGGGGTGGGAGGACTGAAGCTTTCTTT. Translation: CSVAGRGGRTEAFF.

The chain links TRBV10-3 to TRBJ1-5; D call uncertain. The CDR3 spans 12 residues. Germline V gene lookup returns CDR1 ENHRY and CDR2 SYGVKD. V shed 4 bases and J shed 4 bases, with 5 bases lying between them. CDR3 coding DNA: TGTGCCATCAGTGGGGAAAATCAGCCCCAGCATTTT. Translation: CAISGENQPQHF.

This clonotype was found many times. The J gene is TRBJ1-1, the V gene TRBV5-1, with D unclear. CDR3 length: 13 residues. Trimming shortened V by 1 base and J by 8 bases, and 12 bases separated the two germline ends. From germline, CDR1 is SGHRS and CDR2 YFSETQ. The chain's CDR3 is CASSLSRKSEAFF. CDR3 sequence (DNA): TGCGCCAGCAGCTTGAGCCGAAAATCGGAAGCTTTCTTT.

Ten or more counts support this clonotype. The gene calls are TRBV12-3 or TRBV12-4 and TRBJ2-7; possibly TRBD1 for D (5 bases). V gave up 3 bases and J gave up 0 bases, with 9 bases separating them. The CDR3 spans 14 residues. CDR3 residues: CASSFLRDSYEQYF. The CDR3 DNA is TGTGCCAGCAGTTTCCTCAGGGACTCCTACGAGCAGTACTTC.

The J gene is TRBJ1-1, the V gene TRBV4-3; a weak D match, TRBD1 (5 bases). Between the trimmed V and J ends, which lost 0 bases and 5 bases, there was a span of 10 bases. The CDR3 contains 14 residues. Germline values: CDR1 LGHNA, CDR2 YSLEER. In nucleotides, the CDR3 is TGCGCCAGCAGCCAAGACCAGGGTAGAACTGAAGCTTTCTTT. This codes for CASSQDQGRTEAFF.

This clonotype has a handful of counts. The rearrangement joins TRBV5-1 to TRBJ2-1; 9 bases are a match to TRBD2. The CDR3 has 15 residues. J gave up 5 bases and V 0 bases, and 3 bases lay outside the gene matches. Germline V gene lookup returns CDR1 SGHRS and CDR2 YFSETQ. CDR3 in amino acids: CASSLAAGGHNEQFF. In nucleotides, the CDR3 is TGCGCCAGCAGCTTGGCAGCGGGAGGTCACAATGAGCAGTTCTTC.

This clonotype was observed a few times. CDR3 nucleotides: TGTGCCAGCAGCTTTGGAAGGGGACCGTCCTACGAGCAGTACTTC. Its translation: CASSFGRGPSYEQYF. The V and J genes are TRBV7-2 and TRBJ2-7, with D possibly being TRBD1 or TRBD2 (5 bases each). This CDR3 is built from 15 residues. Germline CDR1 and CDR2: SGHTA and FQGNSA. Trimming removed 3 bases at V and 1 base at J, with 13 bases between.

This clonotype appeared a few times. V gene TRBV24-1 combines with J gene TRBJ2-2; a possible D gene is TRBD1 (6 bases). V was trimmed by 2 bases and J by 0 bases, leaving 12 bases between them. Germline lookup yields CDR1 KGHDR and CDR2 SFDVKD. The CDR3 has 17 amino acids. CDR3 sequence reads: CATSDSYRDSNTGELFF. The CDR3 DNA is TGTGCCACCAGTGATTCCTACAGGGATTCGAACACCGGGGAGCTGTTTTTT.

The chain is built from TRBV7-9 and TRBJ1-2; weak D call: TRBD1 (5 bases). The germline CDR1 and CDR2 sequences are SEHNR and FQNEAQ (reference sequence). The CDR3 totals 14 residues. Trimming removed 5 bases at V and 6 bases at J, with 16 bases between. CDR3 region: CASSPRGSGNGYTF. The CDR3 DNA reads TGTGCCAGCAGCCCCCGGGGGAGTGGGAATGGCTACACCTTC. Full variable domain (remainder filled in from reference TRBV7-9 and TRBJ1-2): DTGVSQNPRHKITKRGQNVTFRCDPISEHNRLYWYRQTLGQGPEFLTYFQNEAQLEKSRLLSDRFSAERPKGSFSTLEIQRTEQGDSAMYLCASSPRGSGNGYTFGSGTRLTVV.

This clonotype was seen more than once but under ten times. The chain carries TRBV4-2 and TRBJ2-3, with D perhaps TRBD2 (6 bases). Trimming cost V 4 bases and J 1 base, with 15 bases left between them. Germline V gives CDR1 LGHNA, CDR2 YNFKEQ. The CDR3 contains 16 residues. The CDR3 here is CASSPSGLTGTDTQYF. The DNA for the CDR3 is TGTGCCAGCAGCCCTTCGGGACTTACGGGCACAGATACGCAGTATTTT.

This chain links TRBV7-2 with TRBJ2-7, with D maybe TRBD1 (6 bases). The CDR3 runs 15 residues. CDR1 and CDR2 from the germline V gene are SGHTA and FQGNSA. V gave up 2 bases and J gave up 4 bases, with 15 bases separating them. CDR3 sequence reads: CASSLQGHGGYEQYF. DNA for the CDR3: TGTGCCAGCAGCTTACAGGGGCACGGAGGATACGAGCAGTACTTC.

The CDR3 spells CASSHGAVGLGEQYF. The CDR3 DNA reads as TGCGCCAGCAGCCATGGCGCGGTAGGTTTGGGCGAGCAGTACTTC. V is TRBV4-1 and J is TRBJ2-7, with unresolved D. CDR1 and CDR2 (germline): MGHRA, YSYEKL. The CDR3 extends over 15 amino acids. V was trimmed by 3 bases and J by 6 bases, leaving 18 bases between them.

In this sample, this clonotype turned up a few times. This chain's CDR3 is CASSVAPTVDEKLFF. CDR3 nucleotide sequence: TGTGCCAGCAGCGTAGCTCCCACGGTGGATGAAAAACTGTTTTTT. This chain uses TRBV9 with TRBJ1-4; D not resolved. Germline V CDR1 and CDR2: SGDLS, YYNGEE. Trimming cost V 0 bases and J 6 bases, with 12 bases left between them. CDR3 length equals 15 residues.

This clonotype appeared a few times. The chain is built from TRBV6-5 and TRBJ2-1, with 8 bases fitting TRBD2. The CDR3 has 14 amino acids. The germline gives CDR1 MNHEY, CDR2 SVGAGI. Trimming removed 5 bases from V and 6 bases from J; junction bases left unmatched: 6. CDR3: CASSRLARGNEQFF. For the CDR3, the DNA is TGTGCCAGCAGTCGACTAGCGAGGGGCAATGAGCAGTTCTTC.

In its sample, this clonotype was seen once. The V and J genes are TRBV19 and TRBJ2-7; D tentatively reads TRBD1 or TRBD2 (6 bases each). Trimming stripped 3 bases from V and 4 bases from J, with 16 bases between. The germline CDR1 and CDR2 sequences are LNHDA and SQIVND (reference sequence). The CDR3 has 15 residues. CDR3 bases: TGTGCCAGTAGTATGTCCCCGGGGGCGCAGTACGAGCAGTACTTC. Translation: CASSMSPGAQYEQYF.